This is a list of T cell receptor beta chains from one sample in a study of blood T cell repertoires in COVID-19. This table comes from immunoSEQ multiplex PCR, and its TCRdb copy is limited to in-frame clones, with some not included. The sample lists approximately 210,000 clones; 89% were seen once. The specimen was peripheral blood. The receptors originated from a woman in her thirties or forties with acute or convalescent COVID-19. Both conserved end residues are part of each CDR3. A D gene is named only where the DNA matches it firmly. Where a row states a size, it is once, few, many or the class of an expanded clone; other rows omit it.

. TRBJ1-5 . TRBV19 TGTGCCAGTAGTATAGTAGTTAGCAATAGCAATCAGCCCCAGCATTTT CASSIVVSNSNQPQHF
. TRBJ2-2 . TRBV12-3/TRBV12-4 TGTGCCAGCACCCTCGGGGGCGGGGAGCTGTTTTTT CASTLGGGELFF
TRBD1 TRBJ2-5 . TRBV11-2 TGTGCCAGCAGCTTACGGGGACAGGGGGAAGAGACCCAGTACTTC CASSLRGQGEETQYF
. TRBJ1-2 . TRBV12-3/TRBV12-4 TGTGCCAGCAGTTTGTCCTCTTATGGCTACACCTTC CASSLSSYGYTF
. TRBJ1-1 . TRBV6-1 TGTGCCAGCAGTGAACCGGGGAACACTGAAGCTTTCTTT CASSEPGNTEAFF
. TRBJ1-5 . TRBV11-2 TGTGCCAGCAGCCCGGGACAAACTAGCAATCAGCCCCAGCATTTT CASSPGQTSNQPQHF
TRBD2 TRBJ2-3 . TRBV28 TGTGCCAGTGGGACTAGCGGCGGAAGCGATACGCAGTATTTT CASGTSGGSDTQYF
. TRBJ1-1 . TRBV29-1 TGCAGCGTTGTCGCGGTTCGGGGGAGGGGCACTGAAGCTTTCTTT CSVVAVRGRGTEAFF
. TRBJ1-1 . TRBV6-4 TGTGCCAGCAGTATATCCGAGTCCACTGAAGCTTTCTTT CASSISESTEAFF
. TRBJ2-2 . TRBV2 TGTGCCAGCAGGCCCACAGGGTATAACACCGGGGAGCTGTTTTTT CASRPTGYNTGELFF
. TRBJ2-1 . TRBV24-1 TGTGCCACCAGTGACCCTACCCGGGATTTGGCGGCCTACAATGAGCAGTTCTTC CATSDPTRDLAAYNEQFF
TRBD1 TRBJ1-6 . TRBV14 TGTGCCAGCAGCCAAGGGACAGGGCCGGATAATTCACCCCTCCACTTT CASSQGTGPDNSPLHF
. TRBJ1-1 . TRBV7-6 TGTGCCAGCAGCTTGGGCACAGGGAACACTGAAGCTTTCTTT CASSLGTGNTEAFF
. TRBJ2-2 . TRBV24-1 TGTGCCACCAGTGATCGACTCTTGAACACCGGGGAGCTGTTTTTT CATSDRLLNTGELFF
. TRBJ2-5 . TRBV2 TGTGCCAGCAGTGGTCCCACCAGGTACTTC CASSGPTRYF
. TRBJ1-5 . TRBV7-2 TGTGCCAGCAGCTTACTAAGGACAAACCAGCCCCAGCATTTT CASSLLRTNQPQHF
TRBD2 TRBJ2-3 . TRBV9 TGTGCCAGCAGCGTAGGGAGCGGGGGGGTGACAGATACGCAGTATTTT CASSVGSGGVTDTQYF
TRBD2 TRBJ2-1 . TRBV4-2 TGTGCCAGCAGCCCCCTCCTAGCGGGGGTCTACAATGAGCAGTTCTTC CASSPLLAGVYNEQFF
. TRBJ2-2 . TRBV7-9 TGTGCCAGCAGCTTAATAGGGGCCGGGGAGCTGTTTTTT CASSLIGAGELFF
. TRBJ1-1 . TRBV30 TGTGCCTGGAGTAGGGAGGAGAACACTGAAGCTTTCTTT CAWSREENTEAFF
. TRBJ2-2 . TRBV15 TGTGCCACCAGCAGCGATCTAAGGGAGCTGTTTTTT CATSSDLRELFF
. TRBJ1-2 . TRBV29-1 TGCAGCGTGCTACAAGGAGAAGTGTATGGCTACACCTTC CSVLQGEVYGYTF
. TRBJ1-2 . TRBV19 TGTGCCAGTACCCCACCAGGATCCTATGGCTACACCTTC CASTPPGSYGYTF
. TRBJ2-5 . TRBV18 TGTGCCAGCTCACGCAGCAGGGAAGAGACCCAGTACTTC CASSRSREETQYF
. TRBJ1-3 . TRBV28 TGTGCCAGCAGCACCTCAGGGGAAGGATACTCTGGAAACACCATATATTTT CASSTSGEGYSGNTIYF
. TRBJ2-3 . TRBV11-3 TGTGCCAGCAGCTTAAGGAGTTTAGGCACAGATACGCAGTATTTT CASSLRSLGTDTQYF
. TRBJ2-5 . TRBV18 TGTGCCAGCTCACCGTTGGGGGGGCCTTTGGAGACCCAGTACTTC CASSPLGGPLETQYF
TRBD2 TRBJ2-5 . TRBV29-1 TGCAGCGTTGAAGATGGAGGGACTAGCGGGCGGCAAGAGACCCAGTACTTC CSVEDGGTSGRQETQYF
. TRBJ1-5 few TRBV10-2 TGCGCCAGCAGTGAGTCGAGCAGGCTACCTAATCAGCCCCAGCATTTT CASSESSRLPNQPQHF
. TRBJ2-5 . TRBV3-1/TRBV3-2 TGTGCCAGCAGCCCTCTAGGGGGGGGAGAGACCCAGTACTTC CASSPLGGGETQYF
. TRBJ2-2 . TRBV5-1 TGCGCCAGCAGCCTAACAGGGTGGGAGCTGTTTTTT CASSLTGWELFF
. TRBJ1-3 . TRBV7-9 TGTGCCAGCAGCTTAGATAGTAACACCATATATTTT CASSLDSNTIYF
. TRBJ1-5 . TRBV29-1 TGCAGCGTTGCGGAGTTTAGCAATCAGCCCCAGCATTTT CSVAEFSNQPQHF
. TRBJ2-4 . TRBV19 TGTGCCAGTAGTATTGAAGGGCGCCAGGGCATTCAGTACTTC CASSIEGRQGIQYF
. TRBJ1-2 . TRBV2 TGTGCCAGCAGTGTCCCACAGGGTAACCATGGCTACACCTTC CASSVPQGNHGYTF
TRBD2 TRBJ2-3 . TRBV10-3 TGTGCCATCAGTGATTCGGCTAGCGGGGGCCAGGAGACAGATACGCAGTATTTT CAISDSASGGQETDTQYF
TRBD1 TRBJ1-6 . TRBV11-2 TGTGCCAGCAGCTTAGTAGAGGACAGGGCAGGCGGTTGGAATTCACCCCTCCACTTT CASSLVEDRAGGWNSPLHF
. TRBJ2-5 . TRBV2 TGTGCCAGCAGTGTACAGGGTCGGGAGACCCAGTACTTC CASSVQGRETQYF
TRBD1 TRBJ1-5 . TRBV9 TGTGCCAGCAGCGAGGGGACAGCGTATCAGCCCCAGCATTTT CASSEGTAYQPQHF
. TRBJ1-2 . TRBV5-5 TGTGCCAGCAGCTTGTGCCAGGAATGTGGCTACACCTTC CASSLCQECGYTF
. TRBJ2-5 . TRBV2 TGTGCCACGCACGACAGCTTCCAAGAGACCCAGTACTTC CATHDSFQETQYF
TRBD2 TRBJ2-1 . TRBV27 TGTGCCAGCACCTCGAGTCGGGGGGGCTACAATGAGCAGTTCTTC CASTSSRGGYNEQFF
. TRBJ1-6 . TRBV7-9 TGTGCCAGCAGCTTACGAGGACGGGGGGTAGGAGGGAATTCACCCCTCCACTTT CASSLRGRGVGGNSPLHF
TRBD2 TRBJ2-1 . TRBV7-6 TGTGCCAGCAGCTTACTAGCGGTCCCGAGGAACGAGCAGTTCTTC CASSLLAVPRNEQFF
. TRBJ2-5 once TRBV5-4 TGTGCCAGCAGCTTGGTGGGGGGTGGACAAGAGACCCAGTACTTC CASSLVGGGQETQYF
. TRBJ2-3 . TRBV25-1 TGTGCCAGCAGTACGGGGGTGAACACAGATACGCAGTATTTT CASSTGVNTDTQYF
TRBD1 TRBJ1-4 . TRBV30 TGTGCCTGGAGTGTTACAGGGGCGGGCGAAAAACTGTTTTTT CAWSVTGAGEKLFF
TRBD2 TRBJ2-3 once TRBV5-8 TGTGCCAGCAGCTTGAGATTAGCGGGGTATACGCAGTATTTT CASSLRLAGYTQYF
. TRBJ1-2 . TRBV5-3 TGTGCCAGCTTGCGACAGCCAGAGTTCGTGGCTGGCTACACCTTC CASLRQPEFVAGYTF
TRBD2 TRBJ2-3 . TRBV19 TGTGCCAGTAGGTGGGGCGGGGGAAGCACAGATACGCAGTATTTT CASRWGGGSTDTQYF
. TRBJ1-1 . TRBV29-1 TGCAGCGTCCTGAAGGGGGTTCCTGTGAAAGCTTTCTTT CSVLKGVPVKAFF
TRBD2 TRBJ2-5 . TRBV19 TGTGCCAGTAGTGCCCGACTAGCGGGGTCCTTGGAGACCCAGTACTTC CASSARLAGSLETQYF
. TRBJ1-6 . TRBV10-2 TGCGCCAGCAGTAGGTGGGACAACTCATTCTATAATTCACCCCTCCACTTT CASSRWDNSFYNSPLHF
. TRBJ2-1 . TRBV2 TGTGCCAGCAGGCGCCTCGGGGGGCTAGCGGAATACAATGAGCAGTTCTTC CASRRLGGLAEYNEQFF
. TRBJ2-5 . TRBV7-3 TGTGCCAGCAGCTCTCGGCCCGGGATCAAAGAGACCCAGTACTTC CASSSRPGIKETQYF
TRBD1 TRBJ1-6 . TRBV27 TGTGCCAGCAGTTTATGGGCAGGGGACAGTTCACCCCTCCACTTT CASSLWAGDSSPLHF
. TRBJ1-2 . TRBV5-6 TGTGCCAGCAGCCTAGGCGGGAGTCGATGGTTCTATGGCTACACCTTC CASSLGGSRWFYGYTF
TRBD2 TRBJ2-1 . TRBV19 TGTGCCAGCAGTACGGGGGGGGACTACAATGAGCAGTTCTTC CASSTGGDYNEQFF
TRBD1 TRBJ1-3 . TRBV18 TGTGCCAGCTCACAATTGGACAGGGGGCTCGGAAACACCATATATTTT CASSQLDRGLGNTIYF
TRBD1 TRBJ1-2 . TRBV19 TGTGCCAGTAGTATGGGGGGACAGGGGCACCATGGCTACACCTTC CASSMGGQGHHGYTF